This T cell receptor beta chain was profiled in a study of post-analysis software for immune sequencing data (dated by TCRdb to the mid-2010s). Regarding the complete study: Relapsing-remitting, secondary progressive and progressive-relapsing multiple sclerosis were recorded as disease courses, and subtype annotation was lacking for some patients. The patient repertoires were set against under 13 previously published healthy control repertoires from donors whose ages ranged from roughly 6 to 25 years. A subset of samples was prepared in parallel using single-end sample barcoding, then pooled and co-amplified after Illumina adapter ligation. What the research found in general, with its limitations: Direct clustering with F measure revealed strong co-clustering of samples prepared in the same batch, which led to a batch-effect correction. The control group was slightly older than the multiple sclerosis patient group. Four or five TRBV segments, including TRBV5-6, TRBV5-1 and TRBV20-1, were significantly more frequent in patients than controls. Compared with controls, multiple sclerosis patients had significantly lower normalized Chao1 diversity, a finding suggesting substantial peripheral T-cell clonal expansion.

Libraries came from PCR. TCRdb shows the sequencer as Illumina HiSeq 2500. To reduce PCR and sequencing biases, unique molecular identifiers were incorporated into the TCR beta cDNA libraries. Roughly 500,000 cDNA molecules were obtained per 1 to 10 million input T cells, so each molecule approximated one T cell. Patient libraries were prepared and sequenced with the same protocol used for the earlier healthy control dataset. Samples belonging to the same batch were prepared together, multiplexed and sequenced on a shared HiSeq lane. Concerning the study's data processing: Raw barcoded reads were processed with MIGEC, discarding single-read molecular identifier groups before consensus assembly and CDR3 extraction. VDJtools was used for post-analysis of the clonotype tables, with diversity normalized by down-sampling every dataset to the smallest sample size. In repertoire overlap clustering, CDR3 amino acid sequences, but not nucleotide sequences, were matched to correct batch-related cross-sample contamination. TCRdb applied fastp at Q25 and MiXCR to the public reads, then kept only in-frame beta chains. Here each entry gathers all rows of one CDR3 protein and keeps the most common genes and DNA. The V and J calls here are based on TCRdb, not the publication. Present in this sample are about 430,000 distinct CDR3 sequences, approximately 38% of which were seen just once. About 8% of the sample rests with the top ten.

V ends up 2 bases short and J 4 bases short, with an unmatched junction base count of 7. The CDR3 has 16 amino acids, counting the end cysteine and phenylalanine. The entry retains the CDR3 DNA only, 48 bases that are in frame from base 1. CDR1 and CDR2 (MNHEY, SMNVEV) derive from the germline V gene (reference sequence). About this clonotype: The antigen it binds to is not known. One base away there is no much larger clone; base qualities are not given.

TCR beta repertoires were profiled from peripheral blood of some 13 young patients with multiple sclerosis to demonstrate the VDJtools post-analysis software. The multiple sclerosis patients were children and adolescents between roughly 6 and 16 years of age. This receptor was identified in a girl between 2 and 10 years old with multiple sclerosis. In this chain, TRBV27 is recombined with TRBJ2-1, and TRBD1 aligns with 8 junction nucleotides. The sequenced material came from blood. The nucleotide sequence reads TGTGCCAGCAGTTTACTCGACAGGGGTACGTACAATGAGCAGTTCTTC. It codes for CASSLLDRGTYNEQFF.